These 18 T cell receptor beta chains came from one sample sequenced in a study of cytomegalovirus exposure and HLA in healthy donors. Both 60 Vbeta primers and 13 Jbeta primers went into the PCR. Using immunoSEQ multiplex PCR, the repertoire was profiled, and TCRdb retains in-frame clones only, with some absent. Among under 140,000 clones listed, roughly 80% were seen once. The source material was PBMCs. These receptors were obtained from a woman aged 30 to 39 in good health and CMV-seronegative.

The rearrangement uses TRBV4-3 and TRBJ2-7; D gene uncertain. With 0 bases removed from V and 0 bases from J, the gap between germline ends came to 9 bases. Germline values: CDR1 LGHNA, CDR2 YSLEER. There are 15 residues in the CDR3. The CDR3 DNA reads TGCGCCAGCAGCCAAGATTGGTACAGCTCCTACGAGCAGTACTTC. Its translation: CASSQDWYSSYEQYF.

This rearrangement joins TRBV2 to TRBJ1-5; a weak D match, TRBD1 (6 bases). Deletions cut 4 bases from V and 7 bases from J, with 23 bases between. The CDR3 loop spans 17 amino acids. CDR1 and CDR2 from the germline V gene are SNHLY and FYNNEI. The CDR3 nucleotides read TGTGCCAGCAGTGTAAAGTTGGGGCAGGGGCATAACCAGCCCCAGCATTTT. Translating gives CASSVKLGQGHNQPQHF.

V gene TRBV6-6 combines with J gene TRBJ1-4, with D possibly matching TRBD1 (6 bases). The germline V gene has CDR1 MNHNY and CDR2 SVGAGI (reference sequence). V was shortened by 6 bases and J by 3 bases, with 14 bases between the two germline ends. The CDR3 spans 15 residues. CDR3 sequence reads: CASSQGQSPNEKLFF. The CDR3 bases are TGTGCCAGCAGCCAAGGACAGTCACCTAATGAAAAACTGTTTTTT.

The genes are TRBV19 and TRBJ2-1; tentative D call: TRBD2 (6 bases). This CDR3 contains 14 residues. The germline V and J ends were trimmed by 8 bases and 9 bases, with 20 bases remaining between them. From germline, CDR1 is LNHDA and CDR2 SQIVND (reference sequence). CDR3 nucleotides: TGTGCCAGTCTTGGCGGGGCCGGCCGAGGTGAGCAGTTCTTC. It encodes CASLGGAGRGEQFF. The full variable domain, completed using reference TRBV19 and TRBJ2-1, is DGGITQSPKYLFRKEGQNVTLSCEQNLNHDAMYWYRQDPGQGLRLIYYSQIVNDFQKGDIAEGYSVSREKKESFPLTVTSAQKNPTAFYLCASLGGAGRGEQFFGPGTRLTVL.

This chain uses TRBV7-8 with TRBJ2-7; 11 bases line up with TRBD2. V shed 1 base, J shed 5 bases, and the junction held 10 bases outside the gene matches. This CDR3 contains 17 residues. Per germline, CDR1 SGHVS and CDR2 FQNEAQ. The CDR3 here is CASSLVIAGGPVDEQYF. CDR3 sequence (DNA): TGTGCCAGCAGCTTAGTAATAGCGGGGGGGCCAGTAGACGAGCAGTACTTC.

The chain carries TRBV4-3 and TRBJ2-7; 9 bases are shared with TRBD2. The germline V gene has CDR1 LGHNA and CDR2 YSLEER. V trimming: 1 base; J trimming: 5 bases; junction bases outside the gene matches: 6. The CDR3 spans 15 residues. The CDR3 region is CASSQGVSGSHEQYF. The CDR3 nucleotides are TGCGCCAGCAGCCAAGGGGTTAGCGGGAGCCACGAGCAGTACTTC.

J is TRBJ1-4 and V is TRBV30; the D gene is possibly TRBD1 (5 bases). The V and J ends lost 7 bases and 11 bases respectively, with 17 bases between them. This CDR3 has 12 amino acids. The germline V gene encodes CDR1 GTSNPN and CDR2 SVGIG (reference sequence). The CDR3 is CASDRNLGKLFF. In DNA form, the CDR3 reads TGTGCCTCCGACAGAAACCTCGGGAAACTGTTTTTT.

The chain recombines TRBV30 with TRBJ1-5; D gene uncertain. Trimming took off 2 bases at V and 4 bases at J, with 9 bases between the two ends. CDR1 is GTSNPN and CDR2 is SVGIG in the germline V gene (reference sequence). The CDR3 loop spans 13 amino acids. CDR3 nucleotide sequence: TGTGCCTGGAGTTTGCGGGAGAATCAGCCCCAGCATTTT. This encodes CAWSLRENQPQHF.

The genes are TRBV19 and TRBJ1-1; D is ambiguous. CDR3 size: 14 residues. Trimming removed 3 bases at V and 0 bases at J, with 8 bases between. Germline loops: CDR1 LNHDA, CDR2 SQIVND (reference sequence). The CDR3 region has the DNA TGTGCCAGTAGTATGTTACAGCTGAACACTGAAGCTTTCTTT. Protein product: CASSMLQLNTEAFF. The full variable domain, its missing parts supplied by reference TRBV19 and TRBJ1-1, is DGGITQSPKYLFRKEGQNVTLSCEQNLNHDAMYWYRQDPGQGLRLIYYSQIVNDFQKGDIAEGYSVSREKKESFPLTVTSAQKNPTAFYLCASSMLQLNTEAFFGQGTRLTVV.

The chain joins TRBV7-2 to TRBJ1-1, with TRBD1 identical over 7 bases. The trim removed 5 bases at V and 0 bases at J, leaving 6 bases unmatched. CDR3 length: 15 residues. Germline loops: CDR1 SGHTA, CDR2 FQGNSA. The DNA of the CDR3 is TGTGCCAGCAGCACGCGACAGGGCCTGAACACTGAAGCTTTCTTT. It specifies CASSTRQGLNTEAFF.

The chain carries TRBV29-1 and TRBJ2-1; 8 nucleotides match TRBD1. CDR3 length equals 13 residues. Germline V gene lookup returns CDR1 SQVTM and CDR2 ANQGSEA. V lost 3 bases and J lost 5; bases outside the gene matches: 3. The chain's CDR3 is CSVDRGQDNEQFF. Written as DNA, the CDR3 is TGCAGCGTTGATAGGGGACAGGACAATGAGCAGTTCTTC.

This clone was seen once. V and J are TRBV25-1 and TRBJ2-7, with 10 bases lining up with TRBD1. The ends lost 6 bases at V and 5 bases at J; junction bases unmatched: 4. The CDR3 extends over 13 amino acids. CDR1 is MGHDK, CDR2 SYGVNS, per germline. The CDR3: CASRGQGKNEQYF. CDR3 nucleotides: TGTGCCAGCAGGGGACAGGGGAAGAACGAGCAGTACTTC.

This clone was recorded once. The chain uses TRBV5-6 and TRBJ1-2; no clear D. V lost 4 bases, J lost 4 bases, and 5 bases lay in between. CDR3 length: 11 amino acids. Per germline, CDR1 SGHDT and CDR2 YYEEEE. CDR3 sequence reads: CASSRLYGYTF. For the CDR3, the DNA is TGTGCCAGCAGCAGACTCTATGGCTACACCTTC.

J is TRBJ2-7 and V is TRBV28; D is ambiguous. V was shortened by 4 bases and J by 4 bases, with 14 bases between the two germline ends. Germline CDR1 MDHEN, CDR2 SYDVKM. The CDR3 runs 14 residues. CDR3 loop: CASSSRFNGYEQYF. The DNA for the CDR3 is TGTGCCAGCAGTTCCCGGTTCAACGGGTACGAGCAGTACTTC.

The chain has TRBV10-2 and TRBJ2-1; tentative D call: TRBD1 (5 bases). The germline V gene has CDR1 WSHSY and CDR2 SAAADI. Trimming took 2 bases from V and 6 from J, leaving 8 bases between them. This CDR3 is built from 13 residues. In DNA form, the CDR3 reads TGCGCCAGCAGTGAGAGGGGTTCCAATGAGCAGTTCTTC. Its protein product is CASSERGSNEQFF.

This clone was counted only a few times. The chain joins TRBV5-4 to TRBJ2-7, with TRBD2 as a possible D gene (5 bases). Trimming removed 4 bases at V and 2 bases at J, with 13 bases between. The CDR3 extends over 14 amino acids. The V gene's germline CDR1 is SGHNT and CDR2 YYREEE (reference sequence). CDR3 loop: CASSPGGRTYEQYF. CDR3 nucleotide sequence: TGTGCCAGCAGCCCGGGTGGGAGAACCTACGAGCAGTACTTC.

This sequence joins TRBV6-5 and TRBJ1-2; D is perhaps TRBD1 (6 bases). V was cut by 6 bases and J by 1 base, with 6 bases left in between. Germline CDR1 reads MNHEY; CDR2 reads SVGAGI. The CDR3 is 12 amino acids. CDR3 region: CASRDSNYGYTF. The CDR3, as DNA: TGTGCCAGCAGGGACAGTAACTATGGCTACACCTTC.

This chain joins TRBV30 and TRBJ1-1, with D hard to call. Germline values: CDR1 GTSNPN, CDR2 SVGIG (reference sequence). V lost 0 bases and J lost 4, with 12 bases in between. The CDR3 contains 14 residues. The CDR3 protein is CAWSVLRGVTEAFF. CDR3 nucleotide sequence: TGTGCCTGGAGTGTACTTCGCGGGGTCACTGAAGCTTTCTTT.